These T cell receptor beta chains were read from a single sample in a study of T cell changes during pregnancy in multiple sclerosis. Assay: immunoSEQ multiplex PCR; the TCRdb copy retains only in-frame clones and omits some. The sample consists of about 59,000 clones, around 92% of them appearing once. Sequenced here: peripheral blood, sampled in the first trimester of pregnancy. Receptors originate from a female donor with multiple sclerosis, enrolled in a pregnancy study. CDR3s include the opening cysteine and the closing phenylalanine or tryptophan. Each record gives: D gene, V gene, clone size, J gene, CDR3 DNA, CDR3 protein. The D gene is left open where the match is weak. Some rows have no size entry. The others give once, few or many, or a class for an expanded clone.

.	TRBV29-1	once	TRBJ1-2	TGCAGCGGGGGGGGAAAGGGGGATGGCTACACCTTC	CSGGGKGDGYTF
.	TRBV7-3	.	TRBJ2-1	TGTGCCAGCAGCTTAATGGCCGGGAATGAGCAGTTCTTC	CASSLMAGNEQFF
TRBD2	TRBV7-6	.	TRBJ2-1	TGTGCCAGCAGCTTAAACCCTCCTAGCGGGAGGATGTACAATGAGCAGTTCTTC	CASSLNPPSGRMYNEQFF
TRBD1	TRBV5-1	.	TRBJ1-4	TGCGCCAGCAGCCGGGACAGCCTTAATGAAAAACTGTTTTTT	CASSRDSLNEKLFF
.	TRBV19	few	TRBJ1-4	TGTGCCACCTCCAAAGGACAGACGATGGAGAAACTGTTTTTT	CATSKGQTMEKLFF
.	TRBV7-9	.	TRBJ1-2	TGTGCCAGCAGCTTAACTCCGGGTCTCACGCGCACCTTC	CASSLTPGLTRTF
TRBD1	TRBV6-5	.	TRBJ2-6	TGTGCCAGCAGTTCGACAGGGACCAGGGTCCTGACTTTC	CASSSTGTRVLTF
TRBD1	TRBV5-1	.	TRBJ1-1	TGCGCCAGCAGCTTGGTTGGACAGGGTCCCCAGGGTCGGACTGAAGCTTTCTTT	CASSLVGQGPQGRTEAFF
TRBD2	TRBV28	.	TRBJ2-7	TGTGCCAGCAGCCGACGACTAGCGGAAAAATACGAGCAGTACTTC	CASSRRLAEKYEQYF
.	TRBV7-2	.	TRBJ2-7	TGTGCCAGCACCGCCGCAAGCTGGTCCTACGAGCAGTACTTC	CASTAASWSYEQYF
TRBD1	TRBV27	.	TRBJ2-3	TGTGCCAGCGGGTCCGGGACAGGGCACACAGATACGCAGTATTTT	CASGSGTGHTDTQYF
.	TRBV20-1	.	TRBJ1-1	TGCAGTGCTAGAGTCTTAGCTAATCCTTTCTTT	CSARVLANPFF
TRBD2	TRBV29-1	.	TRBJ2-7	TGCAGCGTTGAGGGGCTAGCGGGAAGTGACGAGCAGTACTTC	CSVEGLAGSDEQYF
TRBD2	TRBV10-2	.	TRBJ2-1	TGCGCCAGCAGTGAGTCCGGGCTAGCGGGAAATAATGAGCAGTTCTTC	CASSESGLAGNNEQFF
TRBD2	TRBV6-6	.	TRBJ2-1	TGTGCCAGCAGCAGACTAGCGGAGCAATACAATGAGCAGTTCTTC	CASSRLAEQYNEQFF
TRBD1	TRBV6-1	.	TRBJ2-7	TGTGCCAGCAATGACGGACAGGGGGCCTACGAGCAGTACTTC	CASNDGQGAYEQYF
TRBD2	TRBV6-1	.	TRBJ2-7	TGTGCCAGCAGCTTCGGGAGGGCCTACGAGCAGTACTTC	CASSFGRAYEQYF
.	TRBV28	once	TRBJ2-5	TGTGCCAGCAGCCCAACTAGCTCCATTGGAGAAGAGACCCAGTACTTC	CASSPTSSIGEETQYF
.	TRBV2	.	TRBJ2-7	TGTGCCAGCAGAATGGGGCCTTCAATAGGCTACGAGCAGTACTTC	CASRMGPSIGYEQYF
TRBD1	TRBV11-1	.	TRBJ2-1	TGTGCCAGCAGTGGGACAGGGCTACCACTTGGGAACAATGAGCAGTTCTTC	CASSGTGLPLGNNEQFF
TRBD1	TRBV5-4	once	TRBJ1-2	TGTGCCAGCAGCTTGTGGCGACAGGGCTTCTATGGCTACACCTTC	CASSLWRQGFYGYTF
.	TRBV2	.	TRBJ1-1	TGTGCCAGCAGTGAAGAGGGGTTCGGAGCAGCTTTCTTT	CASSEEGFGAAFF
TRBD2	TRBV6-5	.	TRBJ2-5	TGTGCCAGCAGTTACTCAGCGGGAGCTTGGGAGACCCAGTACTTC	CASSYSAGAWETQYF
TRBD1	TRBV28	.	TRBJ2-5	TGTGCCAGCAGTCCACGGACAGGGGGGGGTCGAGAGACCCAGTACTTC	CASSPRTGGGRETQYF
.	TRBV11-3	few	TRBJ1-2	TGTGCCAGCAGCTTAGAAGGTCGGGGAGGGGACTATGGCTACACCTTC	CASSLEGRGGDYGYTF
TRBD1	TRBV29-1	.	TRBJ2-3	TGCAGCGTTAAACTTGGACAGGTGAGGACAGATACGCAGTATTTT	CSVKLGQVRTDTQYF
TRBD1	TRBV18	.	TRBJ1-2	TGTGCCAGCTCACCTCCTACTTCCTACAGGGGAAGGGGCTACACCTTC	CASSPPTSYRGRGYTF
.	TRBV7-9	.	TRBJ2-1	TGTGCCAGCAGTCCCGAAGCGGGCAATGAGCAGTTCTTC	CASSPEAGNEQFF
TRBD2	TRBV12-5	.	TRBJ2-1	TGTGCTAGTGGTTCAGGACTAGCGGGAGTCAATGAGCAGTTCTTC	CASGSGLAGVNEQFF
TRBD2	TRBV18	.	TRBJ2-7	TGTGCCAGCTCACCGGCCAGACGGACTAGCGGGGCGGTAGCCTACGAGCAGTACTTC	CASSPARRTSGAVAYEQYF
TRBD2	TRBV29-1	once	TRBJ2-3	TGCAGCTCCCAGCGGGGAGTGGGTACAGATACGCAGTATTTT	CSSQRGVGTDTQYF
.	TRBV7-2	.	TRBJ2-2	TGTGCCAGCAGTTATACCGGGGAGCTGTTTTTT	CASSYTGELFF
TRBD1	TRBV27	few	TRBJ2-7	TGTGCCAGCCGAAGGACAGGGGCCTACGAGCAGTACTTC	CASRRTGAYEQYF
TRBD2	TRBV5-6	.	TRBJ2-7	TGTGCCAGCAGCTGGATTTGGGGAGGGGCTGATTACGAGCAGTACTTC	CASSWIWGGADYEQYF
.	TRBV7-9	.	TRBJ1-2	TGTGCCAGCAGCCGTCCTGGGCCCTATGGCTACACCTTC	CASSRPGPYGYTF
.	TRBV11-3	.	TRBJ1-4	TGTGCCAGCAGCTTACCCTCCTCGGAAAAACTGTTTTTT	CASSLPSSEKLFF
TRBD1	TRBV27	.	TRBJ1-2	TGTGCCAGCAGTTCCGCCGGGACAGATTATGGCTACACCTTC	CASSSAGTDYGYTF
.	TRBV27	.	TRBJ2-3	TGTGCCAGCAGTCTAGACGGGACTAGCACAGATACGCAGTATTTT	CASSLDGTSTDTQYF
TRBD1	TRBV10-2	.	TRBJ2-7	TGCGCCAGCAGTGGAGGGGGCGCGTACGAGCAGTACTTC	CASSGGGAYEQYF
.	TRBV7-2	once	TRBJ2-1	TGTGCCAGCAGCCCTGTTCCCCGGGGTAGGTCTTACAATGAGCAGTTCTTC	CASSPVPRGRSYNEQFF
.	TRBV11-3	.	TRBJ2-7	TGTGCCAGCAGCTTACGTCGCGAGCAGTACTTC	CASSLRREQYF
.	TRBV11-2	.	TRBJ1-1	TGTGCCAGCAGCTCCAAGGACACGGGTGGAACTGAAGCTTTCTTT	CASSSKDTGGTEAFF